The rows below give T cell receptor beta chains drawn from one sample of a study of blood T cell repertoires in COVID-19. The table came from immunoSEQ multiplex PCR; TCRdb's copy has only in-frame clones and leaves some out. The sample lists about 230,000 clones, 65% to 90% seen once, with just under 7.5% in the top ten. Material for sequencing was peripheral blood. These TCRs come from a woman in her forties or fifties with acute or convalescent COVID-19. CDR3s include the opening cysteine and the closing phenylalanine or tryptophan.

J gene | V gene | CDR3 protein
TRBJ2-2 | TRBV18 | CASSEQDNTGELFF
TRBJ2-6 | TRBV27 | CASSLAVGANVLTF
TRBJ1-1 | TRBV7-9 | CATRQGMNTEAFF
TRBJ2-7 | TRBV3-1/TRBV3-2 | CASETGRPEQYF
TRBJ2-7 | TRBV6-5 | CASRNRSDRGNEQYF
TRBJ2-1 | TRBV5-1 | CASSLPAGGGGEQFF
TRBJ2-7 | TRBV4-1 | CASSAGGRLWGQYF
TRBJ2-7 | TRBV20-1 | CSASSSGSYEQYF
TRBJ1-1 | TRBV29-1 | CSVDSDTMNTEAFF
TRBJ2-2 | TRBV11-3 | CAGSYWTLREILNTGELFF
TRBJ1-1 | TRBV4-2 | CASSQPKEQGAIHTEAFF
TRBJ1-1 | TRBV6-5 | CASSSDRMNTEAFF
TRBJ2-5 | TRBV28 | CASSHRQGAGETQYF
TRBJ2-7 | TRBV18 | CASSPSGGGGPTYEQYF
TRBJ2-7 | TRBV11-2 | CASSLDEAGGIYEQYF
TRBJ2-7 | TRBV11-2 | CASSFTSYEQYF
TRBJ2-7 | TRBV12-2 | CASRLRGGDSSYEQYF
TRBJ1-2 | TRBV5-6 | CASSLVQNYGYTF
TRBJ1-3 | TRBV4-1 | CASSQGAGGNTIYF
TRBJ1-6 | TRBV4-1 | CASSFEPGQINSPLHF
TRBJ2-7 | TRBV21-1 | CASSGGVYEQYF
TRBJ1-5 | TRBV28 | CASSHQGGGNQPQHF
TRBJ2-1 | TRBV4-2 | CASSQTGTPGYNEQFF
TRBJ2-2 | TRBV7-3 | CASSRSGGSTGELFF